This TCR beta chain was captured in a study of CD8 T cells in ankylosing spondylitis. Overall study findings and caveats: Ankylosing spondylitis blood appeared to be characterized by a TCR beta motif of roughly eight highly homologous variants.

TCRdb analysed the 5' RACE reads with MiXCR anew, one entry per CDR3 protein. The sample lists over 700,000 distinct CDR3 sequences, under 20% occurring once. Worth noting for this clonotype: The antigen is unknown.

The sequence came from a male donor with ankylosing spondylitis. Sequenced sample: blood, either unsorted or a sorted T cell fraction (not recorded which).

CDR3 loop: CASSMQGANTEAFF. The CDR3 coding sequence is TGTGCCAGCTCCATGCAGGGGGCGAACACTGAAGCTTTCTTT. The chain uses TRBV7-9 and TRBJ1-1; 8 nucleotides align to TRBD1. Germline CDR1 and CDR2: SEHNR and FQNEAQ (reference sequence). Unmatched junction bases numbered 6, after V lost 8 bases and J lost 1 base. The CDR3 runs 14 residues.